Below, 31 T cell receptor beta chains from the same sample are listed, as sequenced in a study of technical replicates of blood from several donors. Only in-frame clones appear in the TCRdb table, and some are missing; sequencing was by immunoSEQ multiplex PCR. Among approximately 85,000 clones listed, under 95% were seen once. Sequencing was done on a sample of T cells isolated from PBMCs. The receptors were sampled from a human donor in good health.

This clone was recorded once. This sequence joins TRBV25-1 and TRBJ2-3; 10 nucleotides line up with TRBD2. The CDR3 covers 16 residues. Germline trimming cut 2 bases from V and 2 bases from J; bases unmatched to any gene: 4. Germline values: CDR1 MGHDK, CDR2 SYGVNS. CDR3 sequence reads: CASSEQSGRVTDTQYF. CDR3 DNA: TGTGCCAGCAGTGAACAAAGCGGGAGGGTCACAGATACGCAGTATTTT.

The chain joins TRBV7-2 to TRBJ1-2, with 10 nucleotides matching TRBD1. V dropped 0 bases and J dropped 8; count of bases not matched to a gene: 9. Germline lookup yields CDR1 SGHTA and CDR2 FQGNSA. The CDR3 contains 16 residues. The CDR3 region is CASSLAYPGQGSGYTF. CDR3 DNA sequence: TGTGCCAGCAGCTTAGCCTACCCGGGACAGGGGTCCGGCTACACCTTC.

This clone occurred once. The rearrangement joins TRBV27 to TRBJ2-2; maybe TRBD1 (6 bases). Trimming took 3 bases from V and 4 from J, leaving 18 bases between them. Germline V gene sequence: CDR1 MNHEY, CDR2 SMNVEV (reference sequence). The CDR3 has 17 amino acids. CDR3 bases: TGTGCCAGCAGTTTTTCTCACAGGGAAGAGGTCACCGGGGAGCTGTTTTTT. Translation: CASSFSHREEVTGELFF.

The CDR3 protein is CASSQFLDFLQETQYF. CDR3 nucleotides: TGCGCCAGCAGCCAATTTTTAGACTTCTTACAAGAGACCCAGTACTTC. This sequence joins TRBV4-1 and TRBJ2-5; D uncertain. The CDR3 is 16 residues long. CDR1 and CDR2 (germline): MGHRA, YSYEKL. The ends were cut back, 2 bases at V and 2 bases at J, with 15 bases in the middle.

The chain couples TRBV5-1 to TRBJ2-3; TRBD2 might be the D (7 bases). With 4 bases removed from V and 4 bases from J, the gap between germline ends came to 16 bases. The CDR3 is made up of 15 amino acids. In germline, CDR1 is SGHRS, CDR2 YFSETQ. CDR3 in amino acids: CASSVSGGGADTQYF. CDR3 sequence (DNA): TGCGCCAGCAGCGTTAGCGGAGGGGGGGCAGATACGCAGTATTTT.

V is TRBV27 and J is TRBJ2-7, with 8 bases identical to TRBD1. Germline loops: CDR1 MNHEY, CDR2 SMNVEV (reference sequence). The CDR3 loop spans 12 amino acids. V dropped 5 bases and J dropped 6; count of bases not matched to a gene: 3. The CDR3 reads CASSAGQVEQYF. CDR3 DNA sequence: TGTGCCAGCAGTGCGGGACAGGTCGAGCAGTACTTC.

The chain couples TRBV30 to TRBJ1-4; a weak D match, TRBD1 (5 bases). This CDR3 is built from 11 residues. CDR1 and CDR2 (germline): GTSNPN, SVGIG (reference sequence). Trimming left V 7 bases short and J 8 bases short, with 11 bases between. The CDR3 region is CAYGGKEKLFF. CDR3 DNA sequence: TGTGCCTACGGGGGGAAAGAAAAACTGTTTTTT. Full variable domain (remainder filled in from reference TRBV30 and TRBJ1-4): SQTIHQWPATLVQPVGSPLSLECTVEGTSNPNLYWYRQAAGRGLQLLFYSVGIGQISSEVPQNLSASRPQDRQFILSSKKLLLSDSGFYLCAYGGKEKLFFGSGTQLSVL.

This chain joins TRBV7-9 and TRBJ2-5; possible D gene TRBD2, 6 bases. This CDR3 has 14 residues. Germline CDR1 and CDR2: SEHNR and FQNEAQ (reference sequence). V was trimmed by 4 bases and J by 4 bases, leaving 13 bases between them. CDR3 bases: TGTGCCAGCAGCTCACCGGGGGTTGGAGAGACCCAGTACTTC. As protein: CASSSPGVGETQYF.

CDR3 loop: CSGRNRGATDTQYF. The DNA for the CDR3 is TGCAGCGGACGTAACAGGGGCGCCACAGATACGCAGTATTTT. This chain joins TRBV29-1 and TRBJ2-3; TRBD1 matches 7 bases. The germline CDR1 and CDR2 sequences are SQVTM and ANQGSEA. With V trimmed by 7 bases and J by 2 bases, 9 bases remained unmatched. The CDR3 has 14 residues.

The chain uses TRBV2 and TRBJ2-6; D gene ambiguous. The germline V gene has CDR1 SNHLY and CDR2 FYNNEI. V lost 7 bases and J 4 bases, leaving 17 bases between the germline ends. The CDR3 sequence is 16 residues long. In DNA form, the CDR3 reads TGTGCCAGCAATTACGTCAACTTAGCCGGGGCCAACGTCCTGACTTTC. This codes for CASNYVNLAGANVLTF.

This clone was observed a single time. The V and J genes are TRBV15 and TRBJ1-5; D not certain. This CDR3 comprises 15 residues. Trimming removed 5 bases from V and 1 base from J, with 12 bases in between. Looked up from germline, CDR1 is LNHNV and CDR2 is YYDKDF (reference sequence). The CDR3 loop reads CATSGRTGSNQPQHF. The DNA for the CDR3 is TGTGCCACCAGCGGACGCACGGGGAGCAATCAGCCCCAGCATTTT.

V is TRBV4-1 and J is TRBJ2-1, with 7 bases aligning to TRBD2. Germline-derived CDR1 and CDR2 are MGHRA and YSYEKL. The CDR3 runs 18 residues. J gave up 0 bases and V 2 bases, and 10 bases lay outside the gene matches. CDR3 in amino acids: CASSQLKMGGFSYNEQFF. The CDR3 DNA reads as TGCGCCAGCAGCCAACTAAAGATGGGGGGGTTCTCCTACAATGAGCAGTTCTTC.

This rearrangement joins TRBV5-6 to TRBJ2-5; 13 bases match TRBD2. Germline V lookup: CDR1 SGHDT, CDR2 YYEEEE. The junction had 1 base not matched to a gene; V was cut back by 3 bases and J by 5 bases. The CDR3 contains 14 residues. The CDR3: CASSSTSGRETQYF. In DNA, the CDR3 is TGTGCCAGCAGCTCGACTAGCGGGAGGGAGACCCAGTACTTC.

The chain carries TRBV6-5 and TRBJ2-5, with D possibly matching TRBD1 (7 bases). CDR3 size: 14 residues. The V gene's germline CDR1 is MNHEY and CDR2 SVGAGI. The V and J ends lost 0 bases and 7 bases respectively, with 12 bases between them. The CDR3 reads CASSYSQGGGTQYF. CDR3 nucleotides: TGTGCCAGCAGTTACTCGCAGGGGGGTGGGACCCAGTACTTC.

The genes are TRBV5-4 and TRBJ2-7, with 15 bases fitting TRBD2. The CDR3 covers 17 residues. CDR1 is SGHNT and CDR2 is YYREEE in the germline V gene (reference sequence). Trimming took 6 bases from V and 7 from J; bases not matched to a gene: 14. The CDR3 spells CASTSPGLAGGGYEQYF. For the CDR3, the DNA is TGTGCCAGCACCTCTCCTGGACTAGCGGGAGGGGGGTATGAGCAGTACTTC.

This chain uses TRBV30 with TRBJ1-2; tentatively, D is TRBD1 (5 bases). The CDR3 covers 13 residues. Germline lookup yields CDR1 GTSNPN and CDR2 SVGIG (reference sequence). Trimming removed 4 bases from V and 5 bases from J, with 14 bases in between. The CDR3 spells CAWKGISVYGYTF. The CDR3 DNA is TGTGCCTGGAAGGGGATTTCAGTTTATGGCTACACCTTC.

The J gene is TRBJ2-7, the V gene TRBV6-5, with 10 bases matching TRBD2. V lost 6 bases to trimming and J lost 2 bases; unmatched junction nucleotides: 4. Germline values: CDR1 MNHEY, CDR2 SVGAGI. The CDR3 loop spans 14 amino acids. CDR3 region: CASSPGTSAYEQYF. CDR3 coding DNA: TGTGCCAGCAGCCCCGGGACTAGCGCCTACGAGCAGTACTTC.

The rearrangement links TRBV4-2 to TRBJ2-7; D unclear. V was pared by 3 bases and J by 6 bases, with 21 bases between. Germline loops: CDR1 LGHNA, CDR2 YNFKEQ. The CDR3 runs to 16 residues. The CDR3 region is CASSHSQPATYIEQYF. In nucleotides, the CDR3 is TGTGCCAGCAGCCATTCACAGCCGGCGACATACATCGAGCAGTACTTC.

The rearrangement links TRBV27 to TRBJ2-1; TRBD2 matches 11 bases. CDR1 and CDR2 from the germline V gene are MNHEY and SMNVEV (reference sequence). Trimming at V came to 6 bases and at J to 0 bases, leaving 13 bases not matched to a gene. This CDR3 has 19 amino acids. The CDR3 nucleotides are TGTGCCAGCAGCCACCTGAAGGGACTAGCGGACCTCTCCTACAATGAGCAGTTCTTC. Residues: CASSHLKGLADLSYNEQFF.

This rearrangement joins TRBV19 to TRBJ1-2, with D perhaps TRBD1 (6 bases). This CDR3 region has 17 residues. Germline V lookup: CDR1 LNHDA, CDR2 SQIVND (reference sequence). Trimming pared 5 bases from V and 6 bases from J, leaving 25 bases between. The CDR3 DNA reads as TGTGCCAGTAGTCTCCAGTTCGGGACATCCATCGAGGATGGCTACACCTTC. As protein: CASSLQFGTSIEDGYTF. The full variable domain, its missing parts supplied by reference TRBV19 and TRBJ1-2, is DGGITQSPKYLFRKEGQNVTLSCEQNLNHDAMYWYRQDPGQGLRLIYYSQIVNDFQKGDIAEGYSVSREKKESFPLTVTSAQKNPTAFYLCASSLQFGTSIEDGYTFGSGTRLTVV.

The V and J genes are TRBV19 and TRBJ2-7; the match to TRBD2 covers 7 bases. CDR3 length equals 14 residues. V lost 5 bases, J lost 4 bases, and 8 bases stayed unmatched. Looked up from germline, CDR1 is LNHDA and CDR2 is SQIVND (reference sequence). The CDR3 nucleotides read TGTGCCAGTAGTCCGAGGGAGGGCGTATACGAGCAGTACTTC. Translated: CASSPREGVYEQYF. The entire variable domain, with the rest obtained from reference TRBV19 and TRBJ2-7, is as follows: DGGITQSPKYLFRKEGQNVTLSCEQNLNHDAMYWYRQDPGQGLRLIYYSQIVNDFQKGDIAEGYSVSREKKESFPLTVTSAQKNPTAFYLCASSPREGVYEQYFGPGTRLTVT.

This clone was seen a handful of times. The CDR3 loop is CSTHPGQGNTEAFF. CDR3 nucleotides: TGCAGCACCCACCCGGGACAGGGGAACACTGAAGCTTTCTTT. The chain employs TRBV29-1 and TRBJ1-1; TRBD1 agrees at 9 bases. This CDR3 comprises 14 residues. The junction had 8 bases not matched to a gene; V was cut back by 8 bases and J by 1 base. Per the germline V gene, CDR1 is SQVTM and CDR2 is ANQGSEA.

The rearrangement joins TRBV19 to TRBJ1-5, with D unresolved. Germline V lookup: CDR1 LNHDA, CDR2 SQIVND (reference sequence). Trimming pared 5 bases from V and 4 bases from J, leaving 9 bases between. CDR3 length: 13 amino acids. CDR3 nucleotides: TGTGCCAGTAGTGGAGGGCAGAATCAGCCCCAGCATTTT. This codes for CASSGGQNQPQHF.

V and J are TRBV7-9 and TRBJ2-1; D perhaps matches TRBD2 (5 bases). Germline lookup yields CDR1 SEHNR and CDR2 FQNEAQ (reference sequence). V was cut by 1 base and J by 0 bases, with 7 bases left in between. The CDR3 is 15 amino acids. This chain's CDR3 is CASSLVGLSYNEQFF. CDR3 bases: TGTGCCAGCAGCTTAGTTGGACTCTCCTACAATGAGCAGTTCTTC.

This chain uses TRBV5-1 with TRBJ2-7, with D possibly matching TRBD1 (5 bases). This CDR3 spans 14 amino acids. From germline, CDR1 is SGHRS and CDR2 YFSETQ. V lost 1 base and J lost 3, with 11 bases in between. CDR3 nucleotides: TGCGCCAGCAGCTTGTGGGGCAGCGACTACGAGCAGTACTTC. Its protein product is CASSLWGSDYEQYF.

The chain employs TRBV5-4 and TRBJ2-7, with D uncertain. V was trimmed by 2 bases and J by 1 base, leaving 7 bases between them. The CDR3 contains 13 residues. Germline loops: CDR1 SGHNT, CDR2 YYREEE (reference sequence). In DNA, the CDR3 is TGTGCCAGCAGCTTAGCCGGGTCCTACGAGCAGTACTTC. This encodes CASSLAGSYEQYF. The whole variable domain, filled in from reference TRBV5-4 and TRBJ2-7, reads ETGVTQSPTHLIKTRGQQVTLRCSSQSGHNTVSWYQQALGQGPQFIFQYYREEENGRGNFPPRFSGLQFPNYSSELNVNALELDDSALYLCASSLAGSYEQYFGPGTRLTVT.

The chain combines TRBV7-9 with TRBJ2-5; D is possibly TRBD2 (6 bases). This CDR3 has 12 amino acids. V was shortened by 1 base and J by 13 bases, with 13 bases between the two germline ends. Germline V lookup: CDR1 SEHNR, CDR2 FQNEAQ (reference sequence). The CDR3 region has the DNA TGTGCCAGCAGCTTAGAGGACTACCTTTTGTACTTC. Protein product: CASSLEDYLLYF.

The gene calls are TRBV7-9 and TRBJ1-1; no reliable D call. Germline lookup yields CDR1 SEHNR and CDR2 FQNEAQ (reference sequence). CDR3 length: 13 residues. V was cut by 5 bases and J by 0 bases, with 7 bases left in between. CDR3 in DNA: TGTGCCAGCAGCCTCCAGGTGAACACTGAAGCTTTCTTT. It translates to CASSLQVNTEAFF. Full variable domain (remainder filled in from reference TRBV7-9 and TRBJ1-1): DTGVSQNPRHKITKRGQNVTFRCDPISEHNRLYWYRQTLGQGPEFLTYFQNEAQLEKSRLLSDRFSAERPKGSFSTLEIQRTEQGDSAMYLCASSLQVNTEAFFGQGTRLTVV.

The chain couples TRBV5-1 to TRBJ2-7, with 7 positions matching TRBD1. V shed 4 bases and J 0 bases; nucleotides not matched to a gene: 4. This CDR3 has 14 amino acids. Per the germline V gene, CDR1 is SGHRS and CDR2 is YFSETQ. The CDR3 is CASSPGTASYEQYF. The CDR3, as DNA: TGCGCCAGCAGCCCTGGGACAGCCTCCTACGAGCAGTACTTC. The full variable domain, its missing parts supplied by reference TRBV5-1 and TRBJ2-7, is KAGVTQTPRYLIKTRGQQVTLSCSPISGHRSVSWYQQTPGQGLQFLFEYFSETQRNKGNFPGRFSGRQFSNSRSEMNVSTLELGDSALYLCASSPGTASYEQYFGPGTRLTVT.

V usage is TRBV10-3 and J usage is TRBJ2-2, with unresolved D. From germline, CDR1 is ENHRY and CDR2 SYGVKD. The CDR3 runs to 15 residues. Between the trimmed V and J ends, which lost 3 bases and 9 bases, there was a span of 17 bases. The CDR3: CAISDVRECLWELFF. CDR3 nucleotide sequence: TGTGCCATCAGTGATGTGCGAGAGTGTTTGTGGGAGCTGTTTTTT.

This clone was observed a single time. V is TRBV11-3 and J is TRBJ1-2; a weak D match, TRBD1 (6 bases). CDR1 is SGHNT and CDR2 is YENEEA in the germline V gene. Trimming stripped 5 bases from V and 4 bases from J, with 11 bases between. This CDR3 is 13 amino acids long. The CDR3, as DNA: TGTGCCAGCAGCGATGGGGACACCTATGGCTACACCTTC. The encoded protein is CASSDGDTYGYTF. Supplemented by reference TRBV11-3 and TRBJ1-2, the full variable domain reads EAGVVQSPRYKIIEKKQPVAFWCNPISGHNTLYWYLQNLGQGPELLIRYENEEAVDDSQLPKDRFSAERLKGVDSTLKIQPAELGDSAVYLCASSDGDTYGYTFGSGTRLTVV.